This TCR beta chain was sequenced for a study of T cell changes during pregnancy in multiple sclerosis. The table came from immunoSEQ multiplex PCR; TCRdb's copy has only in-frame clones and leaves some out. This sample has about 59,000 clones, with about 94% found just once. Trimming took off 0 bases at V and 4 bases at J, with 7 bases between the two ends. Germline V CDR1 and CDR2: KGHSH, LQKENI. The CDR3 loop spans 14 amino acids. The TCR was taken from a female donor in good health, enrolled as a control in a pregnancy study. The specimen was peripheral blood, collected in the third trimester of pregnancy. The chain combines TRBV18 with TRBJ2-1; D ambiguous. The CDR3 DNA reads TGTGCCAGCTCACCACCCTCTATTTACAATGAGCAGTTCTTC. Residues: CASSPPSIYNEQFF.